This is a list of T cell receptor beta chains from one sample in a study of blood T cells in healthy people across ages. TCRdb ran MiXCR on the 5' RACE reads and lists one entry per CDR3 protein. The sample shows approximately 490,000 distinct CDR3 sequences, around 24% of them seen only once. These data were also reused for a study on T cells of mothers and their children.

The sample was blood. These receptor sequences come from a boy younger than 18 in good health. Both conserved end residues are part of each CDR3. The D gene is left open where the match is weak. A row's size may be missing; if present it is once, few, many or a size class.

TRBV18	-	TRBJ2-5	-	TGTGCCAGCTCACCACCGGTGATGGGTTTCGAGACCCAGTACTTC	CASSPPVMGFETQYF
TRBV4-3	TRBD1	TRBJ2-7	few	TGCGCCAGCAGCCACCGGGACAGAGGGTTCTACGAGCAGTACTTC	CASSHRDRGFYEQYF
TRBV6-5	TRBD1	TRBJ2-7	-	TGTGCCAGCAGACTCGACAGGGGGCTCACCTACGAGCAGTACTTC	CASRLDRGLTYEQYF
TRBV15	-	TRBJ1-2	-	TGTGCCACCAGCAGAGATAAGTTGTCAGGCGACGGCTATGGCTACACCTTC	CATSRDKLSGDGYGYTF
TRBV18	-	TRBJ2-1	many	TGTGCCAGCAGTGACAGCTCCTACAATGAGCAGTTCTTC	CASSDSSYNEQFF
TRBV18	-	TRBJ1-5	-	TGTGCCAGCTCACCTGGGGGATTTGGCAATCAGCCCCAGCATTTT	CASSPGGFGNQPQHF
TRBV7-2	-	TRBJ2-1	-	TGTGCCAGCAGCTTAGCAAGGCCATCTAGGATCAATGAGCAGTTCTTC	CASSLARPSRINEQFF
TRBV20-1	-	TRBJ2-7	-	TGCAGTGCCCTTTTTACCTACGAGCAGTACTTC	CSALFTYEQYF
TRBV9	TRBD2	TRBJ2-2	-	TGTGCCAGCAGCGCTCATAGCGGGGGGGCAGACGGGGAGCTGTTTTTT	CASSAHSGGADGELFF
TRBV14	-	TRBJ1-1	few	TGTGCCAGCAGCCAGGCAGGGGCCTTGAACACTGAAGCTTTCTTT	CASSQAGALNTEAFF
TRBV5-6	-	TRBJ1-5	once	TGTGCCAGCAGCTTGGGGGTAACGTACAGTTCCAATCAGCCCCAGCATTTT	CASSLGVTYSSNQPQHF
TRBV28	-	TRBJ2-5	few	TGTGCCAGCGCAAGGCCTAGGTTGGAGACCCAGTACTTC	CASARPRLETQYF
TRBV7-9	TRBD1	TRBJ2-4	few	TGTGCCAGCAGCCGTGGACAGGGTCTAGCCAAAAACATTCAGTACTTC	CASSRGQGLAKNIQYF
TRBV20-1	-	TRBJ1-2	-	TGCAGTGCAGGGACCGGCGGCTACACCTTC	CSAGTGGYTF
TRBV5-1	-	TRBJ2-3	few	TGCGCCAGCAGCTTCTCGCCCACGAGTATCTTGGATACGCAGTATTTT	CASSFSPTSILDTQYF
TRBV10-3	-	TRBJ1-1	-	TGTGCCATCAATAAGCTGGGTCGGGGTACTGAAGCTTTCTTT	CAINKLGRGTEAFF
TRBV4-3	-	TRBJ2-1	few	TGCGCCAGCAGCCAAGGGCGAGTCAGCTCCTACAATGAGCAGTTCTTC	CASSQGRVSSYNEQFF
TRBV5-1	TRBD1	TRBJ2-6	-	TGCGCCAGTCAGACAGGGAACGCTGGGGCCAACGTCCTGACTTTC	CASQTGNAGANVLTF
TRBV20-1	-	TRBJ2-7	-	TGCAGTGCTAGAGATGGGGGATTTTCCTCCTACGAGCAGTACTTC	CSARDGGFSSYEQYF
TRBV7-2	-	TRBJ2-1	few	TGTGCAGTAGGCCTCAATGAGCAGTTCTTC	CAVGLNEQFF
TRBV27	TRBD2	TRBJ2-3	few	TGTGCCAGCAGTTTTCTAGCGGGGGCGAGCACAGATACGCAGTATTTT	CASSFLAGASTDTQYF
TRBV4-1	-	TRBJ1-4	-	TGCGCCAGCAGCCGGAGCTACGGCCAAGGAGAAAAACTGTTTTTT	CASSRSYGQGEKLFF
TRBV27	-	TRBJ2-5	-	TGTGCCAGCAGTTTAGTAGCAGGGGCACGGACCCAGTACTTC	CASSLVAGARTQYF
TRBV19	-	TRBJ1-2	many	TGTGCCAGTAGTACGGGGGACTCAAACTATGGCTACACCTTC	CASSTGDSNYGYTF
TRBV6-1	TRBD1	TRBJ2-7	-	TGTGCCAGCAGTGAAGGTGCAGGGGGCGATATGTACGAGCAGTACTTC	CASSEGAGGDMYEQYF
TRBV29-1	TRBD1	TRBJ2-7	few	TGCAGCGCCCCTGACAGGGACTCCTACGAGCAGTACTTC	CSAPDRDSYEQYF
TRBV20-1	-	TRBJ2-5	few	TGCAGTGCTAGAAGCTTCGGGAACCAAGAGACCCAGTACTTC	CSARSFGNQETQYF
TRBV20-1	-	TRBJ2-6	few	TGCAGTGCCCGCCGGGACGGGGGAAGCTCTGGGGCCAACGTCCTGACTTTC	CSARRDGGSSGANVLTF